This TCR beta chain was profiled in a study of T cells after yellow fever vaccination. As for the study in general: SMART-Seq v4 Ultra Low Input prepared the low-cell-number fractions. Notes on the study in general: The secondary response was weaker, and its peak arrived faster, on day 5 versus 15. Post-booster repertoires contained most primary-vaccination clones again (approximately 97% CD4, around 88% CD8).

The CDR3 contains 15 residues. The V and J ends lost 5 bases and 1 base respectively, with 14 bases between them. Germline assignment: CDR1 SGHTA and CDR2 FQGNSA. 5'RACE template switching added a universal primer site and UMIs to TCR cDNA. TCRdb re-analysed the 5' RACE reads in MiXCR, keeping a single row per CDR3 protein. The repertoire has roughly 310,000 distinct CDR3 sequences, roughly 4% of them found once; the top ten carry about 20%. This clonotype showed up many times. The target antigen is unknown. The origin of this receptor is a man aged 18 to 30 who received the YFV17D yellow fever vaccine. This material consisted of PBMCs, taken on the day of the yellow fever booster vaccination. The chain links TRBV7-2 to TRBJ2-5; TRBD2 is a possible D gene (5 bases). CDR3 in DNA: TGTGCCAGCAGCGCCCGCGGGTGGGGCCAAGAGACCCAGTACTTC. Translation gives CASSARGWGQETQYF.